This T cell receptor beta chain was captured in a study of cytomegalovirus exposure and HLA in healthy donors. PCR employed 60 Vbeta and 13 Jbeta primers. TCRdb's table, derived via immunoSEQ multiplex PCR, lists solely in-frame clones and lacks some. The sample consists of 180,000 or so clones, approximately 81% of them appearing once. At collection, donors were nominally healthy, but unrecorded immune exposures were probable. The CDR3 is made up of 15 amino acids. The V gene lost 0 bases and the J gene lost 0 bases, with 8 bases spanning the gap. Germline V gene sequence: CDR1 MGHRA, CDR2 YSYEKL. The receptor was isolated from a male donor in good health and CMV-seronegative. The gene calls are TRBV4-1 and TRBJ1-2; D uncertain. Sequencing used PBMCs. DNA for the CDR3: TGCGCCAGCAGCCAAGATCACCCAGCTAACTATGGCTACACCTTC. Protein: CASSQDHPANYGYTF.